Presented here are 7 T cell receptor beta chains from one specimen sequenced in a study of blood T cell repertoires in COVID-19 (dated by TCRdb to 2020 to 2021). Library preparation employed the immunoSEQ multiplex PCR assay. The clones in this table, taken by TCRdb from immuneACCESS, are in-frame only. Not every clone is retained; where verified, under half of the shortfall comes from an unresolved V gene, and the cause of the rest is unknown. The sample table contains some 300,000 clones; only one count was recorded for about nine tenths of them. Of the sample, approximately 7% falls within the top ten clones. The sample taken for sequencing was peripheral blood. The receptors were gathered from a woman aged 30 to 39 who had recovered from COVID-19.

This clone was observed a handful of times. The chain has TRBV7-2 and TRBJ1-6; TRBD1 matches 8 bases. Germline CDR1 reads SGHTA; CDR2 reads FQGNSA. The V segment lost 5 bases and the J segment 7 bases; nucleotides outside the gene matches: 4. This CDR3 region has 14 residues. The DNA for the CDR3 is TGTGCCAGCAGCAAAGGACAGGGCAATTCACCCCTCCACTTT. Amino acids: CASSKGQGNSPLHF.

This clone was detected once. The chain has TRBV2 and TRBJ2-7; TRBD2 matches 7 bases. CDR1 is SNHLY and CDR2 is FYNNEI in the germline V gene. The CDR3 has 13 amino acids. J was trimmed by 5 bases and V by 4 bases; bases with no gene match: 5. The CDR3 sequence: CASSAGGGHEQYF. CDR3 bases: TGTGCCAGCAGTGCGGGGGGTGGCCACGAGCAGTACTTC.

This clone was counted a few times. V usage is TRBV7-2 and J usage is TRBJ2-1, with 9 nucleotides matching TRBD1. The CDR3 is made up of 15 amino acids. V trimming: 1 base; J trimming: 8 bases; junction bases outside the gene matches: 6. CDR1 and CDR2 (germline): SGHTA, FQGNSA. CDR3 loop: CASSLEPTGGYEQFF. The CDR3 coding sequence is TGTGCCAGCAGCTTAGAACCGACAGGGGGATATGAGCAGTTCTTC.

J is TRBJ1-1 and V is TRBV6-5; 8 nucleotides match TRBD1. Germline V gene data show CDR1 as MNHEY and CDR2 as SVGAGI. V shed 5 bases, J shed 5 bases, and the junction held 10 bases outside the gene matches. CDR3 size: 15 residues. CDR3: CASSTRTGSKTEAFF. CDR3 coding DNA: TGTGCCAGCAGTACAAGGACAGGGTCAAAGACTGAAGCTTTCTTT.

V usage is TRBV12-3 or TRBV12-4 and J usage is TRBJ2-7; D is perhaps TRBD1 (6 bases). This CDR3 has 13 residues. With 1 base removed from V and 3 bases from J, the gap between germline ends came to 7 bases. The CDR3 nucleotides are TGTGCCAGCAGTTTAGTCAGGGGCTACGAGCAGTACTTC. The encoded protein is CASSLVRGYEQYF.

The rearrangement links TRBV15 to TRBJ1-2; 9 nucleotides agree with TRBD1. The CDR3 sequence is 14 residues long. V was clipped by 3 bases and J by 2 bases; unmatched bases: 1. Germline V CDR1 and CDR2: LNHNV, YYDKDF (reference sequence). CDR3 sequence reads: CATSRGQGNYGYTF. In nucleotides, the CDR3 is TGTGCCACCAGCAGGGGACAGGGCAACTATGGCTACACCTTC.

The chain couples TRBV6-5 to TRBJ2-2; D may be TRBD1 (6 bases). The germline V and J ends were trimmed by 0 bases and 5 bases, with 7 bases remaining between them. This CDR3 spans 14 amino acids. CDR1 MNHEY and CDR2 SVGAGI come from the germline V gene. The DNA of the CDR3 is TGTGCCAGCAGTTACTCAAGGGGGACCGGGGAGCTGTTTTTT. As protein: CASSYSRGTGELFF.